These 9 T cell receptor beta chains originate from one sample sequenced in a study of post-analysis software for immune sequencing data. Researchers reported that TCR beta cDNA libraries carried unique molecular identifiers. Via MiXCR, TCRdb re-called the PCR reads, giving one row per CDR3 protein. The sample records under 900,000 distinct CDR3 sequences, about 57% being singletons. These receptors are not linked to any known antigen. Broader study findings: Patients had higher frequencies than controls of roughly 5 TRBV segments, including TRBV5-6, TRBV5-1 and TRBV20-1.

Source material: blood. Source of these receptors: a girl under 18 with multiple sclerosis.

The DNA of the CDR3 is TGTGCCAGCAGCTTTCCCGGCATCGGGTTAACAAATGAGCAGTTCTTC. It translates to CASSFPGIGLTNEQFF. V usage is TRBV5-6 and J usage is TRBJ2-1; D not certain. Germline V CDR1 and CDR2: SGHDT, YYEEEE. V was clipped by 2 bases and J by 7 bases, with 19 bases between them. The CDR3 covers 16 residues.

The chain recombines TRBV9 with TRBJ2-5; 10 nucleotides match TRBD1. Germline V gives CDR1 SGDLS, CDR2 YYNGEE. The CDR3 runs 15 residues. V trimming: 6 bases; J trimming: 3 bases; junction bases outside the gene matches: 8. The DNA for the CDR3 is TGTGCCAGCACCCGGGACAGGGGACATAAAGAGACCCAGTACTTC. Translating it yields CASTRDRGHKETQYF.

This clonotype occurred many times. V and J are TRBV7-2 and TRBJ1-2, with TRBD1 as a possible D gene (5 bases). Germline V gene sequence: CDR1 SGHTA, CDR2 FQGNSA. This CDR3 has 13 amino acids. Trimming stripped 5 bases from V and 2 bases from J, with 9 bases between. The CDR3 coding sequence is TGTGCCAGCAGCCTGACAGAAAACTATGGCTACACCTTC. Protein sequence: CASSLTENYGYTF.

This clonotype was seen only once. A read error may account for a junction end that differs from germline. The chain couples TRBV6-5 to TRBJ2-4; possibly TRBD2 for D (6 bases). CDR3 length: 16 amino acids. The germline CDR1 and CDR2 sequences are MNHEY and SVGAGI. CDR3 nucleotide sequence: TGTGCCAGCAGATCGGGGCAGTTACTAGCCAAAAACATTCGGTACTTC. Amino acids: CASRSGQLLAKNIRYF.

This clonotype has just a few counts. The gene calls are TRBV10-3 and TRBJ2-7, with D possibly matching TRBD2 (6 bases). Trimming shortened V by 3 bases and J by 8 bases, and 11 bases separated the two germline ends. CDR3 length: 12 amino acids. Germline CDR1 is ENHRY and CDR2 is SYGVKD. CDR3 nucleotide sequence: TGTGCCATCAGTGATAACGGGGGACAGCAGTACTTC. This translates into CAISDNGGQQYF.

This clonotype was counted only a few times. The V and J genes are TRBV10-3 and TRBJ2-5, with D possibly being TRBD1 (6 bases). The germline CDR1 and CDR2 sequences are ENHRY and SYGVKD. Trimming took off 0 bases at V and 1 base at J, with 12 bases between the two ends. CDR3 length: 16 residues. CDR3 in amino acids: CAISESDRRLQETQYF. In nucleotides, the CDR3 is TGTGCCATCAGTGAGTCGGACAGACGACTCCAAGAGACCCAGTACTTC.

V gene TRBV20-1 combines with J gene TRBJ1-1; a possible D gene is TRBD1 (6 bases). The germline V gene has CDR1 DFQATT and CDR2 SNEGSKA (reference sequence). The CDR3 runs 14 residues. Trimming stripped 6 bases from V and 0 bases from J, with 14 bases between. The CDR3 DNA follows: TGCAGTGCCCAGTCCGGACAGATGAACACTGAAGCTTTCTTT. Translated: CSAQSGQMNTEAFF.

CDR3 sequence reads: CARRGTAYNEQFF. CDR3 nucleotides: TGTGCCCGCCGCGGGACAGCTTACAATGAGCAGTTCTTC. The chain links TRBV6-5 to TRBJ2-1, with TRBD1 as a possible D gene (7 bases). CDR1 and CDR2 from the germline V gene are MNHEY and SVGAGI. The V and J ends lost 11 bases and 4 bases respectively, with 15 bases between them. The length of the CDR3 is 13 residues.

This clonotype was counted between two and nine times. The chain recombines TRBV6-1 with TRBJ2-3, with 10 bases identical to TRBD2. In germline, CDR1 is MNHNS, CDR2 SASEGT. The CDR3 sequence is 14 residues long. Unmatched junction bases numbered 4, after V lost 4 bases and J lost 6 bases. The chain's CDR3 is CASSAAGGPDTQYF. The CDR3 DNA reads TGTGCCAGCAGTGCAGCGGGGGGGCCGGATACGCAGTATTTT.